The entry below describes one T cell receptor (beta chain). The data originate from a study of identical twins. Unique molecular identifiers were present on the cDNA, and a universal primer site came from template switching. TCRdb independently ran MiXCR on the 5' RACE reads; one entry per CDR3 protein. This table holds 650,000 to 750,000 distinct CDR3 sequences, less than 25% found once. The same data also contributed to another study, on T cells expressing NK-cell markers. This second study notes: Serological testing identified seven of the eight sequenced donors as HCMV-seropositive and one as seronegative. Several experiments employed an anti-gamma-delta TCR antibody to confine sorting to alpha-beta TCR T cells. In several donors, dominant clonotypes made up roughly 28.3-65% of CD3+CD56-NKG2C+ cells.

The sequence was collected from a woman aged 18-35 years in good health. Source material: PBMCs.

The CDR3 DNA follows: TGTGCCAGCAATGGCGGGATGGTGACCGGGGAGCTGTTTTTT. Residues: CASNGGMVTGELFF. V usage is TRBV9 and J usage is TRBJ2-2; D is perhaps TRBD2 (6 bases). Germline V gives CDR1 SGDLS, CDR2 YYNGEE. The CDR3 covers 14 residues. The V end was cut by 6 bases, the J end by 5 bases, with 14 bases between.